Listed below are T cell receptor beta chains from one sample, sequenced in a study of blood T cell repertoires in COVID-19. The assay was immunoSEQ multiplex PCR, and TCRdb's table has in-frame clones only and misses some. The table lists roughly 80,000 clones, around four fifths of them singletons. What was sequenced was peripheral blood. These receptors all come from a woman in her sixties or seventies with acute or convalescent COVID-19. Each CDR3 is given with its conserved first and last residue. The D gene is left open where the match is weak. Clone size is shown for a subset of rows, as once, few, many or a class of expanded clone.

J gene	D gene	V gene	clone size	CDR3 DNA	CDR3 protein
TRBJ2-7	.	TRBV5-1	.	TGCGCCAGCAGCTTGGGACAGGCCCTAAACTCCTACGAGCAGTACTTC	CASSLGQALNSYEQYF
TRBJ1-1	TRBD1	TRBV19	.	TGTGCCAGTAGATCCCAGGGGGCGGCGAACACTGAAGCTTTCTTT	CASRSQGAANTEAFF
TRBJ1-1	TRBD1	TRBV5-5	.	TGTGCCAGCATACCGGGACAGGGAACGAACACTGAAGCTTTCTTT	CASIPGQGTNTEAFF
TRBJ1-1	.	TRBV4-3	.	TGCGCCAGCAGCCAATTGGCAGGTCAAAACACTGAAGCTTTCTTT	CASSQLAGQNTEAFF
TRBJ2-5	TRBD2	TRBV5-4	.	TGTGCCAGCAGCGCGGGGGGTGTTGGGGAGACCCAGTACTTC	CASSAGGVGETQYF
TRBJ1-6	TRBD1	TRBV12-3/TRBV12-4	.	TGTGCCAGCAGAGGACAGGGAAATTCACCCCTCCACTTT	CASRGQGNSPLHF
TRBJ2-2	TRBD2	TRBV7-6	.	TGTGCCAGCAGCCGACTAGCGGGAGGGCTCACCGGGGAGCTGTTTTTT	CASSRLAGGLTGELFF
TRBJ1-5	.	TRBV6-2/TRBV6-3	.	TGTGCCAGCAGTTCGACAACCCATCTTCATCAGCCCCAGCATTTT	CASSSTTHLHQPQHF
TRBJ1-2	.	TRBV27	few	TGTGCCAGCAGATCCAGCGGGGCAGGAAGGTCTAGTGGCTACACCTTC	CASRSSGAGRSSGYTF
TRBJ1-2	.	TRBV18	.	TGTGCCAGCTCCCTACAGGAAAAAGACTATGGCTACACCTTC	CASSLQEKDYGYTF
TRBJ2-5	TRBD2	TRBV9	.	TGTGCCAGCAGCGTAAGAGCGGGGACGCAAGAGACCCAGTACTTC	CASSVRAGTQETQYF
TRBJ2-3	TRBD2	TRBV5-4	.	TGTGCCAGCAGCTTGGGGCGGGGGTGGACAGATACGCAGTATTTT	CASSLGRGWTDTQYF
TRBJ1-1	.	TRBV7-9	.	TGTGCCAGCAGGCCCGACAGGAACACTGAAGCTTTCTTT	CASRPDRNTEAFF
TRBJ2-7	.	TRBV5-6	.	TGTGCCAGCAGCTTTGGGACTGGGGAGCGGGAGCAGTACTTC	CASSFGTGEREQYF
TRBJ1-5	TRBD1	TRBV10-1	.	TGCGCCAGCGGGACAGCTGATCAGCCCCAGCATTTT	CASGTADQPQHF
TRBJ2-3	TRBD2	TRBV18	.	TGTGCCAGCTCACCAGCCAGCGGGGGCCGTTCGGGGGTCAATACGCAGTATTTT	CASSPASGGRSGVNTQYF
TRBJ2-3	TRBD2	TRBV6-4	.	TGTGCCAGCAGTGCGCTAGCGGGAGTAGGGGATACGCAGTATTTT	CASSALAGVGDTQYF
TRBJ1-5	TRBD1	TRBV24-1	.	TGTGCCACCAGCCGGGACAGTCGCCAGCCCCAGCATTTT	CATSRDSRQPQHF
TRBJ1-6	.	TRBV5-6	.	TGTGCCAGCAGCCGTATCGGACAGCATAATTCACCCCTCCACTTT	CASSRIGQHNSPLHF
TRBJ1-1	TRBD1	TRBV3-1/TRBV3-2	few	TGTGCCTCCGGGACAGGGATCATGAACACTGAAGCTTTCTTT	CASGTGIMNTEAFF
TRBJ1-1	.	TRBV11-2	.	TGTGCCAGCAGCTTAGTGGCAGGGATGAACACTGAAGCTTTCTTT	CASSLVAGMNTEAFF
TRBJ1-4	.	TRBV30	.	TGTGCTTCGGCGTCGGGATTCATTAATGAAAAACTGTTTTTT	CASASGFINEKLFF
TRBJ1-4	.	TRBV9	.	TGTGCCAGCAGCAAGGGGACAACTAATGAAAAACTGTTTTTT	CASSKGTTNEKLFF
TRBJ2-2	.	TRBV21-1	once	TGTGCCAGCAGCAAAGCGCTTACGTCCCTAGCGGACCTCAGAGATTCGAACACCGGGGAGCTGTTTTTT	CASSKALTSLADLRDSNTGELFF
TRBJ1-1	.	TRBV5-1	.	TGCGCCAGCAGTGAGGTTATGAACACTGAAGCTTTCTTT	CASSEVMNTEAFF
TRBJ2-5	.	TRBV5-8	.	TGTGCCAGCAGCTTAGGTCAGGGTGATCGGGAGACCCAGTACTTC	CASSLGQGDRETQYF
TRBJ1-1	.	TRBV10-3	few	TGTGCCATCAGCCAGTCCCAGAACACTGAAGCTTTCTTT	CAISQSQNTEAFF
TRBJ1-6	TRBD1	TRBV7-2	.	TGTGCCAGCAGCGCAATGCAGGGGGCAATTGGTTCACCCCTCCACTTT	CASSAMQGAIGSPLHF
TRBJ2-5	TRBD2	TRBV13	few	TGTGCCAGCAGCTTAGAATGGTCTAGCGGGACCCAAGAGACCCAGTACTTC	CASSLEWSSGTQETQYF
TRBJ2-1	TRBD1	TRBV25-1	.	TGTGCCAGCAGTGATCCCGGGACAGGATGGTCCTACAATGAGCAGTTCTTC	CASSDPGTGWSYNEQFF
TRBJ2-7	TRBD1	TRBV6-5	.	TGTGCCAGCGTGACAGGGGGCTTTGCCGAGCAGTACTTC	CASVTGGFAEQYF
TRBJ2-1	TRBD1	TRBV5-4	.	TGTGCCAGCAGCAAACCCGGGACAGGGCTTTGGGAGCAGTTCTTC	CASSKPGTGLWEQFF
TRBJ1-4	.	TRBV25-1	.	TGTGCCAGCAGTCGTGGAGAGGAGAAACTGTTTTTT	CASSRGEEKLFF
TRBJ1-1	TRBD1	TRBV4-1	.	TGCGCCAGCAGCCAAGCAGGGGGCACGAACACTGAAGCTTTCTTT	CASSQAGGTNTEAFF
TRBJ1-2	TRBD1	TRBV6-5	.	TGTGCCAGCAGTCCCATCCAGGGGGCGGGTGGCTACACCTTC	CASSPIQGAGGYTF
TRBJ2-1	TRBD2	TRBV7-6	.	TGTGCCAGCAGCTTCAGACTAGCAGAGCAGTTCTTC	CASSFRLAEQFF
TRBJ2-3	.	TRBV10-3	.	TGTGCCATCAGTGAGGACACTAGCACAGATACGCAGTATTTT	CAISEDTSTDTQYF
TRBJ2-3	.	TRBV5-4	.	TGTGCCAGCAGCTCAGGGGATTTAGGAACAGATACGCAGTATTTT	CASSSGDLGTDTQYF
TRBJ1-6	.	TRBV5-4	few	TGTGCCAGCAGCTTGGACTCAGGTCAACCCCTCCACTTT	CASSLDSGQPLHF
TRBJ2-7	TRBD2	TRBV24-1	once	TGTGCCACCAGTGACGGGGGGGACTACGAGCAGTACTTC	CATSDGGDYEQYF
TRBJ2-2	TRBD1	TRBV6-5	.	TGTGCCAGCGCGAGTCAGGGGGCGCTCATGGGGGAGCTGTTTTTT	CASASQGALMGELFF
TRBJ2-2	TRBD2	TRBV30	.	TGTGCCTGGAGTTCAACTAGCGGCACCGGGGAGCTGTTTTTT	CAWSSTSGTGELFF
TRBJ2-4	.	TRBV10-3	.	TGTGCCATCAGTGAGTCGTCGGGCAGGGATATTCAGTACTTC	CAISESSGRDIQYF
TRBJ2-1	.	TRBV5-1	once	TGCGCCAGCAGCTTGGACAGGGCGTACAATGAGCAGTTCTTC	CASSLDRAYNEQFF
TRBJ1-1	TRBD1	TRBV5-1	.	TGCGCCAGCAGCTCCGGGACAGGGCTTCTGAACACTGAAGCTTTCTTT	CASSSGTGLLNTEAFF
TRBJ1-2	TRBD1	TRBV24-1	few	TGTGCCACCAGTGACCGGGACAGGTCTCTTGGCTACACCTTC	CATSDRDRSLGYTF
TRBJ2-2	.	TRBV5-7	few	TGTGCCAGCAGCTTGGCAGCGGCTAGCACGAACACCGGGGAGCTGTTTTTT	CASSLAAASTNTGELFF
TRBJ1-1	.	TRBV11-3	.	TGTGCCAGCAGCTCCTTGACGGGTATTAACACTGAAGCTTTCTTT	CASSSLTGINTEAFF